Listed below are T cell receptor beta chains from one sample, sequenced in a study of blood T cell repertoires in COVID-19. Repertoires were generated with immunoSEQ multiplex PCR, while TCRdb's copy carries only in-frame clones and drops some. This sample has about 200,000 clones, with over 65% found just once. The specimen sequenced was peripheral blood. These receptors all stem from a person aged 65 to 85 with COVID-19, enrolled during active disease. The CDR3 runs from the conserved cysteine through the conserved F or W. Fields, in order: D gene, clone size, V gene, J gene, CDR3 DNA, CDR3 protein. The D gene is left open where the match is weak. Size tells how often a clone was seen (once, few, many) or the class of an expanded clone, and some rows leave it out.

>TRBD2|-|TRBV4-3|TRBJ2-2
TGCGCCAGCAGCCCAAGACCTAGCGGGGGGGTGAACACCGGGGAGCTGTTTTTT
CASSPRPSGGVNTGELFF
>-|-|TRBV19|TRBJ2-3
TGTGCCAGTAGTCCCTGGGAGTCGGGCACAGATACGCAGTATTTT
CASSPWESGTDTQYF
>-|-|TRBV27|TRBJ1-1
TGTGCCAGCGGTAGCTACGCGGCACCGAACACTGAAGCTTTCTTT
CASGSYAAPNTEAFF
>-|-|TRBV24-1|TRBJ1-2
TGTGCCACCAGTGTCGGACTCGACTATGGCTACACCTTC
CATSVGLDYGYTF
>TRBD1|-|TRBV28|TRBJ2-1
TGTGCCAGCAGTTCGGGACAGAGGGCCTACAATGAGCAGTTCTTC
CASSSGQRAYNEQFF
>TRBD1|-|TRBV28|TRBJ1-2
TGTGCCAGCAGGCCCCCCGGGACAGGGATCCGTGGCTACACCTTC
CASRPPGTGIRGYTF
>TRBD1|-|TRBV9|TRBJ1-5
TGTGCCAGCAGCGCGGGACAGAACAATCAGCCCCAGCATTTT
CASSAGQNNQPQHF
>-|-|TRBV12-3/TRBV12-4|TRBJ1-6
TGTGCCAGCAGTTTAAAACAGCTTTCACCCCTCCACTTT
CASSLKQLSPLHF
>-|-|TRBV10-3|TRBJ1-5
TGTGCCATCAGTGAGGGCAGTAGCAATCAGCCCCAGCATTTT
CAISEGSSNQPQHF
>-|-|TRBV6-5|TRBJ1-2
TGTGCCAGCAGTTACTTGGGCAACCGGGATCCTGGCTACACCTTC
CASSYLGNRDPGYTF
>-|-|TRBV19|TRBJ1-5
TGTGCCAGTAGTAACCCCGGGGGGCCCCAGCATTTT
CASSNPGGPQHF
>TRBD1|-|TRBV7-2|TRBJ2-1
TGTGCCAGCAGCACCGGTAACAGGGGTCTTAGCTCCTACAATGAGCAGTTCTTC
CASSTGNRGLSSYNEQFF
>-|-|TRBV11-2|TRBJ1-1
TGTGCCAGCAGCTCGCTTCGGGGGTGGTGGAACACTGAAGCTTTCTTT
CASSSLRGWWNTEAFF
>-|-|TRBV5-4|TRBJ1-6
TGTGCCAGCAGCTCACCCGGACAGTACGGTAATTCACCCCTCCACTTT
CASSSPGQYGNSPLHF
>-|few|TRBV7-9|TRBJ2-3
TGTGCCAGCAGCTTAGGATCCTCCCCGCAGGGCGCCACAGATACGCAGTATTTT
CASSLGSSPQGATDTQYF
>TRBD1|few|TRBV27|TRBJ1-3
TGTGCCAGCAGTCCCGGGACAGGTGGAAACACCATATATTTT
CASSPGTGGNTIYF
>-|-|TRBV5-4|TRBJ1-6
TGTGCCAGCAGCTCCCGGGACTTCGCCTATAATTCACCCCTCCACTTT
CASSSRDFAYNSPLHF